This T cell receptor beta chain was sequenced in a study of cytomegalovirus exposure and HLA in healthy donors. Broader study findings: Presence/absence analysis assumed near-uniform sequencing depth across donors.

Germline V gene lookup returns CDR1 MNHEY and CDR2 SVGAGI. The CDR3 covers 13 residues. V lost 6 bases and J 7 bases, leaving 13 bases between the germline ends. With respect to this clone: Its antigen remains unidentified.

The PCR used 60 Vbeta and 13 Jbeta primers. Clones were sequenced by immunoSEQ multiplex PCR, and TCRdb holds only the in-frame ones, with some missing. The sample shows 100,000 or so clones, over 70% of them seen only once. The receptor comes from a man between 25 and 39 years old in good health and CMV-seronegative. The genes are TRBV6-5 and TRBJ2-1; D is perhaps TRBD2 (6 bases). Material for sequencing was PBMCs. The CDR3 here is CASRIGGRNEQFF. The CDR3 nucleotides are TGTGCCAGCAGGATCGGGGGTCGGAATGAGCAGTTCTTC.